The 9 T cell receptor beta chains presented below share a single source sample, sequenced in a study of shared clonotypes between healthy human individuals. Clones were read by immunoSEQ multiplex PCR, and TCRdb kept only the in-frame ones, dropping some. The sample includes about 560,000 clones, around 80% of them seen just once. Sequenced input: PBMCs. All receptors derive from a woman aged 40 to 55 in good health. Some clones in this sample may be carry-over from other donors' samples.

The V and J genes are TRBV5-1 and TRBJ2-1, with D unclear. Trimming left V 0 bases short and J 5 bases short, with 12 bases between. CDR3 length: 15 amino acids. Germline CDR1 SGHRS, CDR2 YFSETQ. The CDR3, as DNA: TGCGCCAGCAGCTTGGTTTCTGGGAACCACAATGAGCAGTTCTTC. It specifies CASSLVSGNHNEQFF.

The CDR3 sequence is CASSPQGSRGYTF. The CDR3 DNA follows: TGTGCCAGCTCACCACAGGGTTCGAGGGGCTACACCTTC. This sequence joins TRBV18 and TRBJ1-2; D gene unclear. V lost 1 base, J lost 8 bases, and 11 bases lay in between. The germline CDR1 and CDR2 sequences are KGHSH and LQKENI. CDR3 length equals 13 residues.

There are a few counts of this clone. This sequence joins TRBV5-1 and TRBJ2-2; D is ambiguous. Per the germline V gene, CDR1 is SGHRS and CDR2 is YFSETQ. The CDR3 runs to 14 residues. V was shortened by 1 base and J by 6 bases, with 10 bases between the two germline ends. CDR3 nucleotides: TGCGCCAGCAGCTTGTCCCCCCGGGCCGGGGAGCTGTTTTTT. This sequence encodes CASSLSPRAGELFF.

The chain uses TRBV2 and TRBJ2-7; TRBD1 aligns across 11 bases. Germline V gene data show CDR1 as SNHLY and CDR2 as FYNNEI. This CDR3 has 16 amino acids. V dropped 2 bases and J dropped 2; count of bases not matched to a gene: 5. CDR3 nucleotides: TGTGCCAGCAGTGAAAGGTGGACAGGGGGCCCCTACGAGCAGTACTTC. Translation gives CASSERWTGGPYEQYF.

This clone was observed a handful of times. The V gene is TRBV5-1, the J gene TRBJ2-7; no clear D. Germline V gene sequence: CDR1 SGHRS, CDR2 YFSETQ. The CDR3 is made up of 13 amino acids. V lost 0 bases and J 6 bases, leaving 10 bases between the germline ends. The CDR3 coding sequence is TGCGCCAGCAGCTTGGGCCTAAAGGGCGAGCAGTACTTC. This sequence encodes CASSLGLKGEQYF. The full variable domain, completed using reference TRBV5-1 and TRBJ2-7, is KAGVTQTPRYLIKTRGQQVTLSCSPISGHRSVSWYQQTPGQGLQFLFEYFSETQRNKGNFPGRFSGRQFSNSRSEMNVSTLELGDSALYLCASSLGLKGEQYFGPGTRLTVT.

The chain uses TRBV11-2 and TRBJ2-5; 7 bases are a match to TRBD2. Trimming cost V 3 bases and J 4 bases; bases outside gene matches: 14. The germline gives CDR1 SGHAT, CDR2 FQNNGV. The CDR3 covers 17 residues. The CDR3 DNA sequence: TGTGCCAGCAGCTTCCTTGAGGGAACTAGCGCCACAGAGACCCAGTACTTC. Encoded protein: CASSFLEGTSATETQYF.

The gene calls are TRBV27 and TRBJ2-5, with 7 positions matching TRBD2. The J segment lost 5 bases and the V segment lost 4 bases, leaving 10 bases of the junction unmatched. Germline values: CDR1 MNHEY, CDR2 SMNVEV (reference sequence). The CDR3 spans 15 residues. In DNA form, the CDR3 reads TGTGCCAGCAGTTACCCCTCGGGGGGTTGGGAGACCCAGTACTTC. It encodes CASSYPSGGWETQYF.

This clone was observed a few times. The V and J genes are TRBV5-8 and TRBJ1-1; D is ambiguous. Germline V gene lookup returns CDR1 SGHTS and CDR2 YDEGEE. This CDR3 contains 11 residues. The V end was cut by 6 bases, the J end by 3 bases, with 6 bases between. The DNA of the CDR3 is TGTGCCAGCACTGCCGACACTGAAGCTTTCTTT. Its translation: CASTADTEAFF.

The J gene is TRBJ1-3, the V gene TRBV4-1; no firm D call. The CDR3 is made up of 18 amino acids. Trimming removed 0 bases at V and 0 bases at J, with 15 bases between. The germline V gene encodes CDR1 MGHRA and CDR2 YSYEKL. The DNA for the CDR3 is TGCGCCAGCAGCCAAGAGGTTCGTGGGAGAGGCTCTGGAAACACCATATATTTT. Translating it yields CASSQEVRGRGSGNTIYF.